Listed below are T cell receptor beta chains from one sample, sequenced in a study of shared clonotypes between healthy human individuals. The method was immunoSEQ multiplex PCR; TCRdb's version includes in-frame clones alone and lacks a portion of them. The data show millions of clones, over 85% seen once. Sequencing was carried out using naive CD8+ T cells sorted from blood. All receptors come from a young man in good health. The conserved cysteine and the conserved F or W are not part of the CDR3 here. For some rows the clone size is stated as once, few or many, or as a class when expanded; others skip it.

abundance	v_gene	j_gene	CDR3aa
.	TRBV27	TRBJ2-1	ASSERAIWDEQF
.	TRBV4-3	TRBJ2-1	ASSQASGGSGNEQF
.	TRBV5-1	TRBJ2-7	ASSSGTVGYEQY
.	TRBV27	TRBJ2-7	ASSLSLGSSYEQY
.	TRBV6-1	TRBJ2-7	ASREGQGNYEQY
.	TRBV2	TRBJ1-5	ASSEAGIGNQPQH
.	TRBV7-2	TRBJ2-1	ASSGTGAREQF
.	TRBV28	TRBJ2-5	ASSSGQTGTTQETQY
.	TRBV2	TRBJ2-5	ASSDLPHDLVRETQY
.	TRBV13	TRBJ2-3	ASSGRLAGEIDTQY
.	TRBV27	TRBJ2-1	ASSLGTAYNEQF
.	TRBV11-3	TRBJ2-7	ASSLEPDYEQY
.	TRBV25-1	TRBJ2-2	ASSGGAGEGTGELF
.	TRBV7-9	TRBJ1-1	ASSLGTGGGAF
.	TRBV28	TRBJ1-2	ASRETGGYYGYT
.	TRBV28	TRBJ1-2	ASSHPGSDGYT
.	TRBV6-5	TRBJ1-5	ASSPGFSNQPQH
.	TRBV5-8	TRBJ1-1	ASSYSGGALTEAF
.	TRBV6-5	TRBJ2-5	ASSYSLLETQY
.	TRBV27	TRBJ2-1	ASSLLDRVHEQF
.	TRBV5-1	TRBJ2-1	ASSLGLAGDNEQF
once	TRBV7-8	TRBJ2-7	ASSLAQSSGVEQY
.	TRBV4-1	TRBJ2-1	ASSQDSATSYNEQF
.	TRBV13	TRBJ2-6	ASSEYGSSGANVLT
.	TRBV7-6	TRBJ2-1	ASSLAGQGYNEQF
.	TRBV5-4	TRBJ2-7	ATSGTSEQY